Each of the 8 T cell receptor beta chains below was sequenced from the same sample in a study of T cells in Graves' hyperthyroidism and ophthalmopathy. The TCR beta CDR3 regions underwent amplification using RNA transcripts as the source. Primed by the HTBI set, a first-round RT-PCR was run on the TCR CDR3. TCRdb itself ran the multiplex PCR reads through MiXCR, one entry per CDR3 protein. In the table there are fewer than 750,000 distinct CDR3 sequences, about 15% of which are singletons. Sequencing input: blood. The receptors here all came from a woman between 40 and 50 years old with Graves' ophthalmopathy.

This clonotype was seen more than once but under ten times. A read error is possible here, since a much larger clone lies one base away. The chain has TRBV6-1 and TRBJ2-2; 7 nucleotides line up with TRBD2. From germline, CDR1 is MNHNS and CDR2 SASEGT. With 8 bases clipped from V and 5 bases from J, the junction kept 5 bases outside the gene matches. CDR3 length: 13 amino acids. CDR3 nucleotides: TGTGCCAGCGGGGAGGGGATAACCGGGGAGCTGTTTTTT. It yields the protein CASGEGITGELFF.

The chain carries TRBV6-2 or TRBV6-3 and TRBJ2-7; the D gene is possibly TRBD1 (5 bases). The CDR3 extends over 13 amino acids. Trimming left V 7 bases short and J 6 bases short, with 16 bases between. Germline V lookup: CDR1 MNHEY, CDR2 SVGEGT. The CDR3 coding sequence is TGTGCCAGCATTCAATCCCTAGGGGCCGAGCAGTACTTC. Amino acid sequence: CASIQSLGAEQYF.

Comments on this clonotype: A much larger clone differs by one base, so this may be a read error. The genes are TRBV3-1 and TRBJ2-7; D is perhaps TRBD2 (6 bases). The germline V gene encodes CDR1 LGHDT and CDR2 YNNKEL (reference sequence). The CDR3 is 12 amino acids. CDR3 sequence reads: CAGSHGSYEQYF. CDR3 nucleotides: TGTGCCGGCAGCCACGGGAGCTACGAGCAGTACTTC.

To note about this clonotype: A much bigger clone sits one base away, suggesting this may be a read error. The gene calls are TRBV11-2 and TRBJ2-2, with TRBD1 identical over 12 bases. The CDR3 runs to 16 residues. Unmatched junction bases numbered 4, after V lost 5 bases and J lost 3 bases. Germline-derived CDR1 and CDR2 are SGHAT and FQNNGV. CDR3 sequence: CASSTGQGADTGELFF. In DNA form, the CDR3 reads TGTGCCAGCAGCACGGGACAGGGGGCAGACACCGGGGAGCTGTTTTTT.

The chain combines TRBV28 with TRBJ2-5; TRBD2 matches 11 bases. This CDR3 has 17 residues. V shed 0 bases, J shed 5 bases, and the junction held 8 bases outside the gene matches. Germline loops: CDR1 MDHEN, CDR2 SYDVKM. CDR3 nucleotides: TGTGCCAGCAGTTTATGGACGACTAGCGGGACTAGGGAGACCCAGTACTTC. Amino acids: CASSLWTTSGTRETQYF.

This clonotype has ten or more counts. The chain couples TRBV7-2 to TRBJ1-2, with D maybe TRBD1 (5 bases). The V gene lost 4 bases and the J gene lost 6 bases, with 21 bases spanning the gap. CDR3 length: 16 amino acids. Germline CDR1 SGHTA, CDR2 FQGNSA. The DNA of the CDR3 is TGTGCCAGCAGCTCCGGGGGGTGGACGGGGAGTGATGGCTACACCTTC. Its translation is CASSSGGWTGSDGYTF.

This clonotype has ten or more counts. The chain uses TRBV5-6 and TRBJ2-7, with 8 bases aligning to TRBD2. The CDR3 consists of 17 residues. Trimming took 4 bases from V and 0 from J; bases not matched to a gene: 12. Germline V CDR1 and CDR2: SGHDT, YYEEEE. The CDR3 protein is CASSAAGLGNPSYEQYF. In DNA form, the CDR3 reads TGTGCCAGCAGCGCGGCGGGACTAGGGAACCCCTCCTACGAGCAGTACTTC.

This clonotype has just a few counts. The chain has TRBV29-1 and TRBJ2-2; 7 bases are shared with TRBD2. Germline V CDR1 and CDR2: SQVTM, ANQGSEA. This CDR3 is built from 14 residues. V dropped 5 bases and J dropped 6; count of bases not matched to a gene: 9. DNA for the CDR3: TGCAGCGTTCAGAGACAAAGCGGGGCCGGGGAGCTGTTTTTT. As protein: CSVQRQSGAGELFF.